This T cell receptor (beta chain) was profiled in a study of T cell responses to AZD1222 COVID-19 vaccine. The CDR3 extends over 14 amino acids. Trimming took 4 bases from V and 3 from J; bases not matched to a gene: 6. Looked up from germline, CDR1 is SGHRS and CDR2 is YFSETQ. Using immunoSEQ multiplex PCR, the repertoire was profiled, and TCRdb retains in-frame clones only, with some absent. The sample contains about 130,000 clones, approximately 91% of which appear only once. The origin of this receptor is an adult who received the AZD1222 COVID-19 vaccine. This sequence joins TRBV5-1 and TRBJ1-1; 7 bases agree with TRBD1. Sequences were derived from peripheral blood, sampled 28 days after the second AZD1222 dose. CDR3 nucleotide sequence: TGCGCCAGCAGCGCACAGGGGTCTCACACTGAAGCTTTCTTT. Translation: CASSAQGSHTEAFF. Complete variable domain (other parts from reference TRBV5-1 and TRBJ1-1): KAGVTQTPRYLIKTRGQQVTLSCSPISGHRSVSWYQQTPGQGLQFLFEYFSETQRNKGNFPGRFSGRQFSNSRSEMNVSTLELGDSALYLCASSAQGSHTEAFFGQGTRLTVV.